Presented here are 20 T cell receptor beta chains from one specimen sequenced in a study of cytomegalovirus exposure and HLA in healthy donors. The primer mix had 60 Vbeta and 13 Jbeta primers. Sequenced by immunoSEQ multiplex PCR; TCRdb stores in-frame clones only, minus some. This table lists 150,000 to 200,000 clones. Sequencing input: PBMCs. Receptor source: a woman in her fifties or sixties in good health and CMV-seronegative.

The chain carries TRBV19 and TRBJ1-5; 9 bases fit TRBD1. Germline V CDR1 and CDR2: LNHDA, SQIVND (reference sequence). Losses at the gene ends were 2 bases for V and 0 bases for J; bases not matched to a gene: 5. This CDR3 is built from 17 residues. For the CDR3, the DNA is TGTGCCAGTAGTATACCCGGGACAGGGTTTAGCAATCAGCCCCAGCATTTT. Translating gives CASSIPGTGFSNQPQHF.

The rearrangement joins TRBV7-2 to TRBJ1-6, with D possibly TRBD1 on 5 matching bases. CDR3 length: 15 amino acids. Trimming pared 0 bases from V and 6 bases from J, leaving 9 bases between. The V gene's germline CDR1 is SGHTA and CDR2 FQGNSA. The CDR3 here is CASSLAQGFNSPLHF. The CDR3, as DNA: TGTGCCAGCAGCTTAGCTCAGGGTTTTAATTCACCCCTCCACTTT.

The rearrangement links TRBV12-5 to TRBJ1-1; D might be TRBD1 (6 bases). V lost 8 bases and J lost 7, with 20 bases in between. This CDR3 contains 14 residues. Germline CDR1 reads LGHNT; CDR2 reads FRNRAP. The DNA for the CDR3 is TGTGCTAGTCTCCGGGACACTCCGATGTATGAAGCTTTCTTT. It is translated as CASLRDTPMYEAFF.

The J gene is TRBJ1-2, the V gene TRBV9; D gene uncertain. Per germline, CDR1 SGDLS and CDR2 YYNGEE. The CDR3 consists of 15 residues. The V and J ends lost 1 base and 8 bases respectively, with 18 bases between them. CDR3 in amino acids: CASSVLGGATLGYTF. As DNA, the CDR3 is TGTGCCAGCAGCGTACTGGGAGGCGCCACTTTAGGCTACACCTTC.

The CDR3 reads CASMPSGGLETQYF. The CDR3 coding sequence is TGCGCCAGCATGCCTAGCGGGGGCCTAGAGACCCAGTACTTC. This chain links TRBV10-2 with TRBJ2-5; 10 nucleotides align to TRBD2. Per germline, CDR1 WSHSY and CDR2 SAAADI. The CDR3 loop spans 14 amino acids. After removal of 7 bases from V and 4 bases from J, the junction contained 6 bases not matched to a gene.

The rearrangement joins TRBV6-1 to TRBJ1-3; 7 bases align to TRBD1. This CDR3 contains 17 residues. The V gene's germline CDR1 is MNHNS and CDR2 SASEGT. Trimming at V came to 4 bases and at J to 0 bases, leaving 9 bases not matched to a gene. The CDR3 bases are TGTGCCAGCAGTGTACTACAGGGGACGATCTCTGGAAACACCATATATTTT. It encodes CASSVLQGTISGNTIYF.

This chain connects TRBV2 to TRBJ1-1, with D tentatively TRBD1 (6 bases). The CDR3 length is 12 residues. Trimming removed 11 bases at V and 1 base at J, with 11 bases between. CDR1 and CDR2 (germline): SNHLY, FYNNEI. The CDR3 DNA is TGTGCCGGACGGACAGCGAACACTGAAGCTTTCTTT. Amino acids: CAGRTANTEAFF.

The CDR3 sequence: CASSVATDNWQFF. The DNA of the CDR3 is TGTGCCAGCAGCGTAGCTACGGACAATTGGCAGTTCTTC. J is TRBJ2-1 and V is TRBV9; D perhaps matches TRBD1 (5 bases). Per the germline V gene, CDR1 is SGDLS and CDR2 is YYNGEE. The length of the CDR3 is 13 residues. V was clipped by 0 bases and J by 12 bases, with 13 bases between them.

The CDR3 DNA follows: TGTGCCAGTAGTACCAGGGACAGGGTACGGGAAAAACTGTTTTTT. Amino acid sequence: CASSTRDRVREKLFF. The V gene is TRBV19, the J gene TRBJ1-4, with 9 bases that match TRBD1. Trimming cost V 4 bases and J 8 bases; bases outside gene matches: 8. Germline V gives CDR1 LNHDA, CDR2 SQIVND (reference sequence). CDR3 length: 15 residues.

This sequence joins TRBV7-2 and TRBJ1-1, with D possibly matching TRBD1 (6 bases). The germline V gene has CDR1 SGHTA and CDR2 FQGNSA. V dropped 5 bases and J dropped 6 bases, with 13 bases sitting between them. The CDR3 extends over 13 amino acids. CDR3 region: CASSTLDRSEAFF. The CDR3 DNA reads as TGTGCCAGCAGCACCCTTGACAGGTCTGAAGCTTTCTTT. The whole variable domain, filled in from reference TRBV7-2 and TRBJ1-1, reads GAGVSQSPSNKVTEKGKDVELRCDPISGHTALYWYRQSLGQGLEFLIYFQGNSAPDKSGLPSDRFSAERTGGSVSTLTIQRTQQEDSAVYLCASSTLDRSEAFFGQGTRLTVV.

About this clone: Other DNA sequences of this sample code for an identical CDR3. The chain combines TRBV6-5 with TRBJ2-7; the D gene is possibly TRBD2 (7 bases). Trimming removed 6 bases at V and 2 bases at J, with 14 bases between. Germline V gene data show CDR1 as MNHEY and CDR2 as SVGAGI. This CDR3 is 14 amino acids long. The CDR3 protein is CASRGGRVPYEQYF. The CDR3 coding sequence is TGTGCCAGCAGGGGGGGGCGCGTTCCCTACGAGCAGTACTTC.

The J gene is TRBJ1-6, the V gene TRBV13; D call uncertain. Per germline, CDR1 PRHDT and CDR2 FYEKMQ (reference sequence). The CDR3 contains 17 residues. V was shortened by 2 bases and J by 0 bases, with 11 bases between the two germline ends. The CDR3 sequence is CASSLWQRSSYNSPLHF. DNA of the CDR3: TGTGCCAGCAGCTTATGGCAGCGGAGCTCCTATAATTCACCCCTCCACTTT.

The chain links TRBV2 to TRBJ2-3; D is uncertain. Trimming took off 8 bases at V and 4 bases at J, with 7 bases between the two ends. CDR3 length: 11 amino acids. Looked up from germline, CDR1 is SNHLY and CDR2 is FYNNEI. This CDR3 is CASGGADTQYF. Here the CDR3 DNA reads TGTGCCAGCGGTGGCGCAGATACGCAGTATTTT.

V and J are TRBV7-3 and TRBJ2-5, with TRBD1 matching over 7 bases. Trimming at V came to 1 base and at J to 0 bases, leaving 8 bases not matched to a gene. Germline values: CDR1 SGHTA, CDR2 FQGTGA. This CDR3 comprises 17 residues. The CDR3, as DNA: TGTGCCAGCAGCTTAAGACAGGGTGGTACCCACCAAGAGACCCAGTACTTC. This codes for CASSLRQGGTHQETQYF.

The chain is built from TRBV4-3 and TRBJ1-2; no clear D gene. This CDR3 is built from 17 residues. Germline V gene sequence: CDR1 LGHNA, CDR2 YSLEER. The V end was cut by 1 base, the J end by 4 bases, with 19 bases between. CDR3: CASSQGRDGGFGYGYTF. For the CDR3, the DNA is TGCGCCAGCAGCCAAGGACGCGATGGAGGGTTCGGCTATGGCTACACCTTC.

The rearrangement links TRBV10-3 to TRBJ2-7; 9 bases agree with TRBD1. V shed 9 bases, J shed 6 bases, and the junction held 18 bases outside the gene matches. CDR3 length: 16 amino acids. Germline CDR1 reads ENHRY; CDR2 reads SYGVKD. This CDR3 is CAIRTPGQGLVGEQYF. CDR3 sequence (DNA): TGTGCCATTAGAACGCCGGGACAGGGATTGGTAGGCGAGCAGTACTTC.

DNA of the CDR3: TGTGCCAGCAGCCGGACAGTAGGAGTAGGCAATCAGCCCCAGCATTTT. Protein: CASSRTVGVGNQPQHF. The chain is built from TRBV5-8 and TRBJ1-5, with D perhaps matching TRBD1 (6 bases). The CDR3 runs to 16 residues. Trimming took off 4 bases at V and 2 bases at J, with 16 bases between the two ends. The germline V gene encodes CDR1 SGHTS and CDR2 YDEGEE.

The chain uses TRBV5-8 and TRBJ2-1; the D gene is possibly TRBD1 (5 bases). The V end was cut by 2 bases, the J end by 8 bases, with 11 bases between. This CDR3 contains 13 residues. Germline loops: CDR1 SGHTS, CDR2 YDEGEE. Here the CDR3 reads CASSFTDSDEQFF. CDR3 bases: TGTGCCAGCAGCTTTACTGACAGCGATGAGCAGTTCTTC.

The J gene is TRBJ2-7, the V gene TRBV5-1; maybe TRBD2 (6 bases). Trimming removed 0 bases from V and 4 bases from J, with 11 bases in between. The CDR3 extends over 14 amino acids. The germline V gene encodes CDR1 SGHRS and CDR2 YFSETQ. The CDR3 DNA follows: TGCGCCAGCAGCTTGGTTGGTAGCGGTTACGAGCAGTACTTC. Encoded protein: CASSLVGSGYEQYF.

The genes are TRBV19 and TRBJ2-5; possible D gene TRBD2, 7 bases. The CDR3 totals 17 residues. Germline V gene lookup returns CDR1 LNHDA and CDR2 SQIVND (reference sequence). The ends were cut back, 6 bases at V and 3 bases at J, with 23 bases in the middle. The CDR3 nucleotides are TGTGCCAGTAGCCCCCAAGCTCGGGGGGCCAAAGAAGAGACCCAGTACTTC. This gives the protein CASSPQARGAKEETQYF.